This passage covers 8 T cell receptor beta chains from one sample sequenced in a study of blood T cell repertoires in COVID-19 (dated by TCRdb to the early 2020s). Libraries came from the immunoSEQ multiplex PCR assay. The source is immuneACCESS, and TCRdb retained only in-frame sequences with V and J called. Part of the clones is not carried over; for the studies checked, unresolved V genes explain less than half of this, and the remainder is unexplained. Recorded for this sample are around 100,000 clones; roughly 84% of them occurred a single time. The ten largest clonotypes hold 0.8% to 1% of the sample. Sequenced material: peripheral blood. Receptors originate from a woman in her sixties or seventies with acute or convalescent COVID-19.

The chain couples TRBV5-1 to TRBJ2-3; weak D call: TRBD2 (6 bases). Deletions cut 3 bases from V and 2 bases from J, with 13 bases between. Germline assignment: CDR1 SGHRS and CDR2 YFSETQ. The CDR3 spans 15 residues. The CDR3 reads CASSSNAGPTDTQYF. For the CDR3, the DNA is TGCGCCAGCAGCTCAAACGCGGGGCCCACAGATACGCAGTATTTT.

The chain has TRBV5-1 and TRBJ2-5; tentative D call: TRBD1 (5 bases). Germline V gene data show CDR1 as SGHRS and CDR2 as YFSETQ. V was trimmed by 6 bases and J by 5 bases, leaving 11 bases between them. The CDR3 loop spans 12 amino acids. DNA for the CDR3: TGCGCCAGCACAGGGTCATGGGAGACCCAGTACTTC. Its translation is CASTGSWETQYF.

This clone appeared once. The chain is built from TRBV6-5 and TRBJ1-2; no definite D call. From germline, CDR1 is MNHEY and CDR2 SVGAGI. The V gene lost 10 bases and the J gene lost 4 bases, with 13 bases spanning the gap. This CDR3 has 12 residues. CDR3 bases: TGTGCCACTTTGAGGGCCACCTATGGCTACACCTTC. Its translation is CATLRATYGYTF.

The chain uses TRBV7-6 and TRBJ2-6; 12 bases fit TRBD1. Trimming took 4 bases from V and 1 from J; bases not matched to a gene: 8. The CDR3 totals 19 residues. CDR1 and CDR2 from the germline V gene are SGHVS and FNYEAQ. Here the CDR3 reads CASSSLPGQGASGANVLTF. The CDR3 DNA follows: TGTGCCAGCAGCTCTCTGCCGGGACAGGGGGCATCTGGGGCCAACGTCCTGACTTTC. The full variable domain, rest sourced from reference TRBV7-6 and TRBJ2-6, is GAGVSQSPRYKVTKRGQDVALRCDPISGHVSLYWYRQALGQGPEFLTYFNYEAQQDKSGLPNDRFSAERPEGSISTLTIQRTEQRDSAMYRCASSSLPGQGASGANVLTFGAGSRLTVL.

The sample holds one count of this clone. CDR3 bases: TGTGCCAGCAGCGTCGACAGCTACAATGAGCAGTTCTTC. It codes for CASSVDSYNEQFF. The chain carries TRBV11-3 and TRBJ2-1; TRBD1 is a possible D gene (5 bases). V was cut by 5 bases and J by 3 bases, with 8 bases left in between. The germline gives CDR1 SGHNT, CDR2 YENEEA. The CDR3 sequence is 13 residues long.

This chain joins TRBV2 and TRBJ1-4, with 10 bases fitting TRBD1. Germline CDR1 SNHLY, CDR2 FYNNEI. The V gene end was trimmed by 6 bases and the J gene end by 8 bases; junction bases not matched to a gene: 6. This CDR3 comprises 14 residues. CDR3 bases: TGTGCCAGCAGCAAAGGACAGGGGGGCGAAAAACTGTTTTTT. The encoded protein is CASSKGQGGEKLFF.

The chain combines TRBV20-1 with TRBJ1-5; D not certain. This CDR3 has 14 residues. Germline V lookup: CDR1 DFQATT, CDR2 SNEGSKA (reference sequence). V lost 3 bases and J 7 bases, leaving 16 bases between the germline ends. CDR3 residues: CSASVKWGEQPQHF. The CDR3 DNA reads TGCAGTGCTAGTGTTAAGTGGGGAGAACAGCCCCAGCATTTT.

The chain joins TRBV9 to TRBJ2-5; the match to TRBD2 covers 8 bases. The CDR3 has 11 residues. Germline loops: CDR1 SGDLS, CDR2 YYNGEE. The CDR3 is CASGGGGPQYF. Written as DNA, the CDR3 is TGTGCTTCGGGAGGGGGTGGGCCCCAGTACTTC.